A single sample gave rise to the 31 T cell receptor beta chains below, sequenced in a study of graft-versus-host responses after intestinal transplantation. Clones were sequenced by immunoSEQ multiplex PCR, and TCRdb holds only the in-frame ones, with some missing. In the table there are tens of thousands of clones, 91% of which are singletons. Sequences were derived from PBMCs, sampled around 330 days after intestinal transplant. The receptors shown here come from a human patient who received an intestinal transplant, so some T cells may come from the graft donor.

The chain carries TRBV11-2 and TRBJ2-5; D gene uncertain. CDR3 length equals 12 residues. With 2 bases removed from V and 3 bases from J, the gap between germline ends came to 4 bases. CDR1 is SGHAT and CDR2 is FQNNGV in the germline V gene. The CDR3 reads CASSLPKETQYF. CDR3 DNA sequence: TGTGCCAGCAGCTTACCCAAAGAGACCCAGTACTTC.

CDR3 protein: CASSLYREFHDEKLFF. The CDR3 nucleotides read TGTGCCAGCAGCTTATACCGGGAATTTCACGATGAAAAACTGTTTTTT. The chain employs TRBV7-9 and TRBJ1-4; D is undetermined. This CDR3 comprises 16 residues. Germline V CDR1 and CDR2: SEHNR, FQNEAQ (reference sequence). The V end lost 2 bases, the J end lost 6 bases, and 16 bases lay between the germline ends.

The chain is built from TRBV2 and TRBJ2-1; TRBD2 might be the D (6 bases). This CDR3 has 14 residues. Trimming shortened V by 6 bases and J by 0 bases, and 9 bases separated the two germline ends. Germline V gene lookup returns CDR1 SNHLY and CDR2 FYNNEI. Written as DNA, the CDR3 is TGTGCCAGCAGCCGGGGGAGCTCCTACAATGAGCAGTTCTTC. It is translated as CASSRGSSYNEQFF.

The chain links TRBV14 to TRBJ1-2, with D possibly being TRBD1 (6 bases). In germline, CDR1 is SGHDN, CDR2 FVKESK. V lost 4 bases and J lost 7, with 10 bases in between. CDR3 length: 12 amino acids. As DNA, the CDR3 is TGTGCCAGCAGCCCGGGAGGGGGTGGCTACACCTTC. Translated: CASSPGGGGYTF.

This clone was recorded once. This CDR3 is CASSPLTGSTEAFF. The DNA of the CDR3 is TGTGCCAGCAGCCCCCTGACAGGGAGCACTGAAGCTTTCTTT. V gene TRBV11-2 combines with J gene TRBJ1-1, with 7 bases fitting TRBD1. Germline CDR1 reads SGHAT; CDR2 reads FQNNGV. This CDR3 is 14 amino acids long. J lost 4 bases, V lost 5 bases, and 7 bases had no gene match.

The V gene is TRBV6-6, the J gene TRBJ2-7, with 9 bases identical to TRBD1. The V and J ends lost 6 bases and 4 bases, in that order; junction bases with no gene match: 10. This CDR3 is built from 15 residues. The germline V gene encodes CDR1 MNHNY and CDR2 SVGAGI (reference sequence). CDR3 coding DNA: TGTGCCAGCAGAGCAGGACAGGGGCTAAATTACGAGCAGTACTTC. Protein: CASRAGQGLNYEQYF.

The chain recombines TRBV2 with TRBJ2-5; 14 nucleotides agree with TRBD2. This CDR3 has 17 amino acids. V was pared by 6 bases and J by 2 bases, with 8 bases of the junction left unmatched. Germline CDR1 and CDR2: SNHLY and FYNNEI. CDR3 sequence (DNA): TGTGCCAGCAGAGGGACTAGCGGGAGAGGTTGGCAAGAGACCCAGTACTTC. Amino acid sequence: CASRGTSGRGWQETQYF. Complete variable domain (other parts from reference TRBV2 and TRBJ2-5): EPEVTQTPSHQVTQMGQEVILRCVPISNHLYFYWYRQILGQKVEFLVSFYNNEISEKSEIFDDQFSVERPDGSNFTLKIRSTKLEDSAMYFCASRGTSGRGWQETQYFGPGTRLLVL.

This chain joins TRBV13 and TRBJ1-1, with TRBD1 as a possible D gene (5 bases). Per germline, CDR1 PRHDT and CDR2 FYEKMQ (reference sequence). Trimming left V 1 base short and J 0 bases short, with 15 bases between. The CDR3 is 17 amino acids. Here the CDR3 DNA reads TGTGCCAGCAGCTTAGCGTTCAATAGGGGTATGAACACTGAAGCTTTCTTT. Translation: CASSLAFNRGMNTEAFF.

This chain joins TRBV7-2 and TRBJ2-1; TRBD2 matches at 16 bases. CDR3 length equals 15 residues. Germline assignment: CDR1 SGHTA and CDR2 FQGNSA. The ends lost 5 bases at V and 8 bases at J; junction bases unmatched: 3. CDR3 residues: CASSPGTSGGDEQFF. The CDR3, as DNA: TGTGCCAGCAGCCCAGGGACTAGCGGGGGGGATGAGCAGTTCTTC.

As regards this clone: The same CDR3 arises from other DNA sequences in this sample as well. Here the CDR3 reads CASSLGTSGETQYF. The CDR3 DNA is TGCGCCAGCAGCCTCGGGACTAGCGGGGAGACCCAGTACTTC. The chain is built from TRBV5-1 and TRBJ2-5, with 12 bases identical to TRBD2. V shed 4 bases and J 5 bases; nucleotides not matched to a gene: 3. CDR3 size: 14 residues. In germline, CDR1 is SGHRS, CDR2 YFSETQ.

The chain has TRBV11-2 and TRBJ1-2; D not resolved. V gave up 4 bases and J gave up 4 bases, with 22 bases separating them. The germline CDR1 and CDR2 sequences are SGHAT and FQNNGV. This CDR3 comprises 17 residues. CDR3 nucleotide sequence: TGTGCCAGCAGCTGTGGCACAACAAGCAGAAAGATCTATGGCTACACCTTC. It specifies CASSCGTTSRKIYGYTF.

This rearrangement joins TRBV7-3 to TRBJ2-1; weak D call: TRBD2 (6 bases). CDR1 and CDR2 from the germline V gene are SGHTA and FQGTGA. V was cut by 5 bases and J by 9 bases, with 11 bases left in between. The CDR3 runs to 12 residues. CDR3 in amino acids: CASSPVGGEQFF. CDR3 in DNA: TGTGCCAGCAGCCCCGTGGGGGGTGAGCAGTTCTTC.

The gene calls are TRBV6-5 and TRBJ2-3, with 10 bases identical to TRBD2. CDR3 length: 16 amino acids. J was trimmed by 4 bases and V by 2 bases; bases with no gene match: 6. CDR1 is MNHEY and CDR2 is SVGAGI in the germline V gene. The CDR3 reads CASSYHPSGSPDTQYF. CDR3 coding DNA: TGTGCCAGCAGTTACCACCCTAGCGGGAGCCCAGATACGCAGTATTTT.

The J gene is TRBJ1-1, the V gene TRBV5-1, with 7 bases lining up with TRBD1. The CDR3 consists of 14 residues. The junction had 6 bases not matched to a gene; V was cut back by 6 bases and J by 1 base. From germline, CDR1 is SGHRS and CDR2 YFSETQ. CDR3: CASTRQGANTEAFF. The CDR3 coding sequence is TGCGCCAGCACCCGACAGGGAGCGAACACTGAAGCTTTCTTT.

The chain links TRBV2 to TRBJ1-1, with D unresolved. Germline values: CDR1 SNHLY, CDR2 FYNNEI. V was cut by 0 bases and J by 0 bases, with 11 bases left in between. The CDR3 has 16 amino acids. The CDR3 sequence: CASSEALPGLNTEAFF. Written as DNA, the CDR3 is TGTGCCAGCAGTGAAGCGCTTCCGGGCTTGAACACTGAAGCTTTCTTT.

The chain carries TRBV7-3 and TRBJ2-2; D uncertain. Trimming left V 1 base short and J 6 bases short, with 9 bases between. The CDR3 totals 14 residues. Looked up from germline, CDR1 is SGHTA and CDR2 is FQGTGA. The DNA for the CDR3 is TGTGCCAGCAGCTTAATGGGGATGGCCGGGGAGCTGTTTTTT. As protein: CASSLMGMAGELFF.

The chain joins TRBV15 to TRBJ2-5; 7 bases align to TRBD1. Germline loops: CDR1 LNHNV, CDR2 YYDKDF (reference sequence). This CDR3 is built from 15 residues. The junction had 11 bases not matched to a gene; V was cut back by 5 bases and J by 5 bases. The CDR3 nucleotides read TGTGCCACCAGCCGCCCAGGGGGTGGTGGGGAGACCCAGTACTTC. Amino acid sequence: CATSRPGGGGETQYF.

The chain recombines TRBV2 with TRBJ2-4; TRBD1 might be the D (5 bases). Germline V gene lookup returns CDR1 SNHLY and CDR2 FYNNEI. This CDR3 contains 15 residues. Trimming shortened V by 2 bases and J by 0 bases, and 8 bases separated the two germline ends. CDR3 protein: CASSERGLAKNIQYF. The CDR3 nucleotides read TGTGCCAGCAGTGAAAGGGGTTTAGCCAAAAACATTCAGTACTTC.

In this sample, this clone turned up once. The CDR3 region is CTSSRDPRTSGGTTDTQYF. The DNA for the CDR3 is TGCACCAGCAGCCGAGATCCCCGGACTAGCGGGGGAACCACAGATACGCAGTATTTT. The gene calls are TRBV1 and TRBJ2-3; the table's D call, TRBD2, has no DNA check behind it. TRBV1 corresponds to a pseudogene. The CDR3 covers 19 residues.

Here the CDR3 reads CASTLSGNSYEQYF. CDR3 DNA sequence: TGTGCCAGCACCCTTAGCGGGAACTCCTACGAGCAGTACTTC. This chain connects TRBV11-1 to TRBJ2-7, with 8 nucleotides matching TRBD2. Germline assignment: CDR1 SGHAT and CDR2 FQDESV (reference sequence). The CDR3 sequence is 14 residues long. V was clipped by 7 bases and J by 0 bases; unmatched bases: 5.

This CDR3 reads CASGRQAYEQYF. In nucleotides, the CDR3 is TGTGCCAGCGGGCGACAGGCCTACGAGCAGTACTTC. The genes are TRBV5-6 and TRBJ2-7, with D possibly being TRBD1 (6 bases). Germline loops: CDR1 SGHDT, CDR2 YYEEEE. V was clipped by 7 bases and J by 2 bases, with 10 bases between them. This CDR3 is built from 12 residues.

Regarding this clone: This specimen includes other DNA sequences encoding the same CDR3. The chain carries TRBV9 and TRBJ2-1, with 7 bases fitting TRBD1. Germline V gives CDR1 SGDLS, CDR2 YYNGEE. V lost 0 bases to trimming and J lost 5 bases; unmatched junction nucleotides: 8. This CDR3 has 16 residues. CDR3 in DNA: TGTGCCAGCAGCGTAGCCCCAACAGGGGTCGACAATGAGCAGTTCTTC. Translated, it gives CASSVAPTGVDNEQFF.

For the CDR3, the DNA is TGCGCCAGCAGCCAAGAACTCCCTAGTAGGCAGTATTTT. Protein sequence: CASSQELPSRQYF. The V gene is TRBV4-1, the J gene TRBJ2-3; D call uncertain. CDR1 and CDR2 (germline): MGHRA, YSYEKL. The CDR3 is made up of 13 amino acids. V was pared by 0 bases and J by 11 bases, with 12 bases between.

This clone turned up a few times. J is TRBJ1-1 and V is TRBV29-1; the D gene is possibly TRBD1 (5 bases). CDR3 length: 13 residues. Germline V gene sequence: CDR1 SQVTM, CDR2 ANQGSEA. V dropped 4 bases and J dropped 0 bases, with 9 bases sitting between them. DNA of the CDR3: TGCAGCGTTGCCAGGGTTTTGAACACTGAAGCTTTCTTT. Its translation is CSVARVLNTEAFF.

The rearrangement uses TRBV2 and TRBJ1-2, with a weak D call TRBD1 (5 bases). This CDR3 is built from 14 residues. The V gene lost 4 bases and the J gene lost 2 bases, with 11 bases spanning the gap. Germline V gives CDR1 SNHLY, CDR2 FYNNEI. CDR3 amino acids: CASSVGLTNYGYTF. The CDR3 DNA reads TGTGCCAGCAGTGTGGGGCTTACCAACTATGGCTACACCTTC.

The chain combines TRBV5-1 with TRBJ1-5; possibly TRBD1 for D (6 bases). V was cut by 0 bases and J by 5 bases, with 12 bases left in between. The CDR3 covers 15 residues. Germline CDR1 and CDR2: SGHRS and YFSETQ. CDR3 loop: CASSLGGRGDQPQHF. Here the CDR3 DNA reads TGCGCCAGCAGCTTGGGGGGGCGCGGAGATCAGCCCCAGCATTTT.

This sequence joins TRBV5-1 and TRBJ2-5, with D possibly being TRBD1 (6 bases). The DNA end is a closer match to TRBJ2-7, so the J assignment may be wrong. CDR1 is SGHRS, CDR2 YFSETQ, per germline. CDR3 size: 13 residues. This CDR3 reads CASSGGQTYEQYF. The CDR3 DNA sequence: TGCGCCAGCAGCGGAGGACAGACCTACGAGCAGTACTTC.

The rearrangement joins TRBV5-1 to TRBJ2-1, with 10 bases identical to TRBD2. The germline gives CDR1 SGHRS, CDR2 YFSETQ. The V gene end was trimmed by 3 bases and the J gene end by 1 base; junction bases not matched to a gene: 10. This CDR3 contains 18 residues. The CDR3 region has the DNA TGCGCCAGCAGCTCCCCCCCCGGGACTAGCGCGTCCTACAATGAGCAGTTCTTC. Translation gives CASSSPPGTSASYNEQFF. The full variable domain, completed using reference TRBV5-1 and TRBJ2-1, is KAGVTQTPRYLIKTRGQQVTLSCSPISGHRSVSWYQQTPGQGLQFLFEYFSETQRNKGNFPGRFSGRQFSNSRSEMNVSTLELGDSALYLCASSSPPGTSASYNEQFFGPGTRLTVL.

The CDR3 DNA sequence: TGCGCCAGCAGCCTGATACCGGGACAGGGGTGGGCCGGGGAGCTGTTTTTT. Its translation is CASSLIPGQGWAGELFF. The V gene is TRBV4-1, the J gene TRBJ2-2; TRBD1 matches at 10 bases. CDR3 size: 17 residues. Germline V gives CDR1 MGHRA, CDR2 YSYEKL. Trimming cost V 4 bases and J 6 bases; bases outside gene matches: 11.

The V call is TRBV7-2, the J call TRBJ2-5; the D gene is possibly TRBD1 (6 bases). The J call may be in error: the DNA end matches TRBJ2-7 better. Germline V CDR1 and CDR2: SGHTA, FQGNSA. The CDR3 has 13 amino acids. CDR3 nucleotide sequence: TGTGCCAGCAGCTGGGGGCGGGTTTACGAGCAGTACTTC. This sequence encodes CASSWGRVYEQYF.

V and J are TRBV5-1 and TRBJ1-2; D is unclear. CDR3 length: 17 residues. Germline V gene sequence: CDR1 SGHRS, CDR2 YFSETQ. Trimming shortened V by 0 bases and J by 2 bases, and 17 bases separated the two germline ends. The CDR3 DNA reads TGCGCCAGCAGCTTGGACACTGTTAGGGTCAGAAACTATGGCTACACCTTC. Encoded protein: CASSLDTVRVRNYGYTF.